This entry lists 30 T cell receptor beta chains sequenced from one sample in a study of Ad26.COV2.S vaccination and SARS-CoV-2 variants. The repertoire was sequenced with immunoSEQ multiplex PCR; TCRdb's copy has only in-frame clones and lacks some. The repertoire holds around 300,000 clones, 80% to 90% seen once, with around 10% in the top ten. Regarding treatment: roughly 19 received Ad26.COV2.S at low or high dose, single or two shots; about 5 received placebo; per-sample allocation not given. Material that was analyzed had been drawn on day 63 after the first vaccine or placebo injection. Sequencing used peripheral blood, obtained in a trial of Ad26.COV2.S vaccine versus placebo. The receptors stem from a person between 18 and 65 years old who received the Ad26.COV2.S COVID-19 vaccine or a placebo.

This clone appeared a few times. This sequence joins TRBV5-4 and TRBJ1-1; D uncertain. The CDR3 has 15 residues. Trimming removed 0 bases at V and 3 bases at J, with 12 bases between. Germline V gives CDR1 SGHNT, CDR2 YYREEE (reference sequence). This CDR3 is CASSLVSGGDTEAFF. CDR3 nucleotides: TGTGCCAGCAGCTTGGTAAGTGGAGGCGACACTGAAGCTTTCTTT.

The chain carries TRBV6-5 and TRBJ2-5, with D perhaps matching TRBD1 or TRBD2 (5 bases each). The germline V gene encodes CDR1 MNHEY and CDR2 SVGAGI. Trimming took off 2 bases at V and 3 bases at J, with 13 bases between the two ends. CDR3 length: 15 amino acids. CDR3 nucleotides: TGTGCCAGCAGTTACGGGGGTTTCGGGGAAGAGACCCAGTACTTC. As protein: CASSYGGFGEETQYF.

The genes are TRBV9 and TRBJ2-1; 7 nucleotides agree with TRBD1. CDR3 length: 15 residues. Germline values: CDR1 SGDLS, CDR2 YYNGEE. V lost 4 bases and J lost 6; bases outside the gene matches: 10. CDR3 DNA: TGTGCCAGCAGCCCAGGGAAGGGGGCCTCCAATGAGCAGTTCTTC. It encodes CASSPGKGASNEQFF. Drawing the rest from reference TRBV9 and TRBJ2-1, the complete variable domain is DSGVTQTPKHLITATGQRVTLRCSPRSGDLSVYWYQQSLDQGLQFLIQYYNGEERAKGNILERFSAQQFPDLHSELNLSSLELGDSALYFCASSPGKGASNEQFFGPGTRLTVL.

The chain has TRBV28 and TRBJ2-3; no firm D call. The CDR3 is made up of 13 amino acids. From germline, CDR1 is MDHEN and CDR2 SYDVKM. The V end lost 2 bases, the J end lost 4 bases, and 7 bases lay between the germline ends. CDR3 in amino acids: CASSLRAPDTQYF. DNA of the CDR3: TGTGCCAGCAGTTTAAGGGCCCCAGATACGCAGTATTTT.

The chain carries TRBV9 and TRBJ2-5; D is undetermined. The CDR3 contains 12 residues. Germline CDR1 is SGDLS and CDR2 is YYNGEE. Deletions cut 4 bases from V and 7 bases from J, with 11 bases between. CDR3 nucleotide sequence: TGTGCCAGCAGCAACCCAGTGGGGACCCAGTACTTC. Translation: CASSNPVGTQYF.

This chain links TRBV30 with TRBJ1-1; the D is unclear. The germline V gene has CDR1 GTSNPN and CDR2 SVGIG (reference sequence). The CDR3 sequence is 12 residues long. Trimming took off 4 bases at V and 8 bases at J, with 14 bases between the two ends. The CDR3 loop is CAWTDNRAEAFF. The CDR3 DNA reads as TGTGCCTGGACTGACAACCGGGCCGAAGCTTTCTTT.

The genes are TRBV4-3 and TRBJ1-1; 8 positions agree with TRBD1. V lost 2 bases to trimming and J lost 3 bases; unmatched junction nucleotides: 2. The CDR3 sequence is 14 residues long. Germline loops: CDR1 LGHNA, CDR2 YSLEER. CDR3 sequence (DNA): TGCGCCAGCAGCCAACGACAGGGGTACACTGAAGCTTTCTTT. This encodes CASSQRQGYTEAFF.

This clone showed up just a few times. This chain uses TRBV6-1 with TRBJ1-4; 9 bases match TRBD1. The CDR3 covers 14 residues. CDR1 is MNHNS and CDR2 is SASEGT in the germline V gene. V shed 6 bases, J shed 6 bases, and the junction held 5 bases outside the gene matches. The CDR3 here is CASSLDRGDEKLFF. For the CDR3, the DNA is TGTGCCAGCAGCCTCGACAGGGGGGATGAAAAACTGTTTTTT.

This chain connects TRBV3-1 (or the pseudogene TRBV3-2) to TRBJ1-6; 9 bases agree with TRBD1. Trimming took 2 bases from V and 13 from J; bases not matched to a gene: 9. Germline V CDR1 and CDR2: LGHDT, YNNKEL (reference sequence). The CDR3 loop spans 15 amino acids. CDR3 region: CASSQYSRTGDPLHF. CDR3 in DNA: TGTGCCAGCAGCCAATATTCCAGGACAGGGGATCCCCTCCACTTT.

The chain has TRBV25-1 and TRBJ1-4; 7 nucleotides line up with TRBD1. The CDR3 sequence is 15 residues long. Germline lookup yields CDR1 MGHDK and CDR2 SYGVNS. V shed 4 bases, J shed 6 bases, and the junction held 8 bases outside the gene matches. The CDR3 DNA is TGTGCCAGCAGTGGATGGACAGGTCGGGATGAAAAACTGTTTTTT. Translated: CASSGWTGRDEKLFF.

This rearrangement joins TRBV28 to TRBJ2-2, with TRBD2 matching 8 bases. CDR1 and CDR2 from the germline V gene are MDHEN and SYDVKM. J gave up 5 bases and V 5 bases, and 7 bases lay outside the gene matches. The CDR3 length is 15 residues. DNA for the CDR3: TGTGCCAGCAGTCCCCTCGCGGGAGGAACCGGGGAGCTGTTTTTT. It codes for CASSPLAGGTGELFF.

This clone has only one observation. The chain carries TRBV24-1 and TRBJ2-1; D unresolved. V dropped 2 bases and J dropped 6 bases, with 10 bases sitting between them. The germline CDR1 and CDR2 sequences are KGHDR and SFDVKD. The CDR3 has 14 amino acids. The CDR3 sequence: CATSDYNGRNEQFF. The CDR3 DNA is TGTGCCACCAGTGATTATAACGGACGCAATGAGCAGTTCTTC.

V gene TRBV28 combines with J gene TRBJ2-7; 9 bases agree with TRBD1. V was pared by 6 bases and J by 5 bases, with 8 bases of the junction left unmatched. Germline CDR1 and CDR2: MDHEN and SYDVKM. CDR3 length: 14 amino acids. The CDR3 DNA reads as TGTGCCAGCAGCTCTGACAGGGGGTCAGACGAGCAGTACTTC. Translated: CASSSDRGSDEQYF.

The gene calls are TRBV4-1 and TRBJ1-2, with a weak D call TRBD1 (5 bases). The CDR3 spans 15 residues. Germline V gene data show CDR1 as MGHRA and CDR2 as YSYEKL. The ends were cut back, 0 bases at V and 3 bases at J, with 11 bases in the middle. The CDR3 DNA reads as TGCGCCAGCAGCCAAGAAATAACCAGGGACTATGGCTACACCTTC. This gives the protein CASSQEITRDYGYTF.

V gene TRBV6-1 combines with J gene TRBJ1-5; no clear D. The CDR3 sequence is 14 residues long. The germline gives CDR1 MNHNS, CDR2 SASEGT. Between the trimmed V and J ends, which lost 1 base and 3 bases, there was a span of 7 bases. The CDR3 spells CASSEGLNNQPQHF. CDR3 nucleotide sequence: TGTGCCAGCAGTGAAGGGTTGAACAATCAGCCCCAGCATTTT.

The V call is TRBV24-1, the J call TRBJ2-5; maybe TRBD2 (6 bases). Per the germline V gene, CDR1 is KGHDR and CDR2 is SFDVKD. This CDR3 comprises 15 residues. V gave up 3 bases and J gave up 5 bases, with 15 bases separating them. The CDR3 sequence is CATSDNSEGWETQYF. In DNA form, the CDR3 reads TGTGCCACCAGTGATAATTCGGAGGGGTGGGAGACCCAGTACTTC.

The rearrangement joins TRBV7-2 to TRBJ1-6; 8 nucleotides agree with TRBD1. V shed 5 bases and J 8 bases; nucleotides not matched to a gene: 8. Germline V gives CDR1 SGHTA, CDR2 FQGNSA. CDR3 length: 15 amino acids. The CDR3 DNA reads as TGTGCCAGCAGCCCATGGACAGGGTCTCATTCACCCCTCCACTTT. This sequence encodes CASSPWTGSHSPLHF.

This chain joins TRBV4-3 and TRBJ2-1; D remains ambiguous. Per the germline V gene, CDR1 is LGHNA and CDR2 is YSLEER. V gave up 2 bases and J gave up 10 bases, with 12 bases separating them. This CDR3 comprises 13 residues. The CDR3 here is CASSQSRASEQFF. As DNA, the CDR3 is TGCGCCAGCAGCCAAAGTCGAGCGAGCGAGCAGTTCTTC.

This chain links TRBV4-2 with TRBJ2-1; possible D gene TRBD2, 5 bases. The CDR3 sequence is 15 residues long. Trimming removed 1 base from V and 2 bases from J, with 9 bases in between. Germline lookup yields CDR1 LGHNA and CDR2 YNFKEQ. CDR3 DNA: TGTGCCAGCAGCCAAGCTGGGAGTCCCTACAATGAGCAGTTCTTC. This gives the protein CASSQAGSPYNEQFF.

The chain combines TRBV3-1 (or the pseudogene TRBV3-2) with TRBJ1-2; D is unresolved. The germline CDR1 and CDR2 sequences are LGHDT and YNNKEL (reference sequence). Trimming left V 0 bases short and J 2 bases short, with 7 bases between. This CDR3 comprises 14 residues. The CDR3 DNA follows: TGTGCCAGCAGCCAAGACCACAGAAACTATGGCTACACCTTC. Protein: CASSQDHRNYGYTF.

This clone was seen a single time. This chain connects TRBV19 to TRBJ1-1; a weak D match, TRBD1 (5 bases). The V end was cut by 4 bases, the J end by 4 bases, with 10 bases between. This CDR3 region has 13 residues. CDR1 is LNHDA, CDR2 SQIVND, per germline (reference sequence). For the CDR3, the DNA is TGTGCCAGTAGTAGGGGTGGGGGCACTGAAGCTTTCTTT. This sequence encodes CASSRGGGTEAFF.

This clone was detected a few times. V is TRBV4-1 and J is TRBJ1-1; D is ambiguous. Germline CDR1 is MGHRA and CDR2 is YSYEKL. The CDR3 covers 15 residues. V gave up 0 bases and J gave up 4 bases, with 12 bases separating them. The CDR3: CASSQDRLVSTEAFF. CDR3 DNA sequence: TGCGCCAGCAGCCAAGACAGGCTAGTGAGCACTGAAGCTTTCTTT.

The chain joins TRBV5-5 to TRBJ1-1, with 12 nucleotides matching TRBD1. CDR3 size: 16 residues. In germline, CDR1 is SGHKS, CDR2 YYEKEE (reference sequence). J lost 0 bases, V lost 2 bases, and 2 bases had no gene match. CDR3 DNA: TGTGCCAGCAGCTTCGGGGACAGGGGGCTGAACACTGAAGCTTTCTTT. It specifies CASSFGDRGLNTEAFF.

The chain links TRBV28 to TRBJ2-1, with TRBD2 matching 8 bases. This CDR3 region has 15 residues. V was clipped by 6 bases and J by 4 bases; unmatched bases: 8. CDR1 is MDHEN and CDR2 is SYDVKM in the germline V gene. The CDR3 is CASRPTSGDYNEQFF. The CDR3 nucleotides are TGTGCCAGCAGACCCACTAGCGGAGATTACAATGAGCAGTTCTTC.

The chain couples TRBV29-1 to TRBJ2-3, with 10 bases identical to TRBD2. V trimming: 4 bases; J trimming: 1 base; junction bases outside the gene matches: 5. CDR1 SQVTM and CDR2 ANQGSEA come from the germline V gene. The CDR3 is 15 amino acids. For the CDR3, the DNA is TGCAGCGTTGGTTCTCTAGCGGGGGGCACAGATACGCAGTATTTT. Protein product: CSVGSLAGGTDTQYF.

CDR3 loop: CATVTPDTQYF. CDR3 coding DNA: TGTGCCACCGTTACTCCAGATACGCAGTATTTT. This rearrangement joins TRBV28 to TRBJ2-3; D not resolved. The CDR3 loop spans 11 amino acids. V was clipped by 10 bases and J by 4 bases, with 9 bases between them. The germline V gene has CDR1 MDHEN and CDR2 SYDVKM.

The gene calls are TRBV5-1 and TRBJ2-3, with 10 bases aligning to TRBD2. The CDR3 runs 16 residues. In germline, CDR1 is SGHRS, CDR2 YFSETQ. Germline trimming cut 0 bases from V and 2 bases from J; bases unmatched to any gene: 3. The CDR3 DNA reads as TGCGCCAGCAGCTTGGAAGCGGGGGGGCCCACAGATACGCAGTATTTT. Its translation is CASSLEAGGPTDTQYF.

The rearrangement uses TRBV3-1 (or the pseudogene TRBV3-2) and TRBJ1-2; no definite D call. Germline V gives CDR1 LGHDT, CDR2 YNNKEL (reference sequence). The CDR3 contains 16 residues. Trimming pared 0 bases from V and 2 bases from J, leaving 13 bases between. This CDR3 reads CASSQDLTARNYGYTF. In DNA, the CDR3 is TGTGCCAGCAGCCAAGATCTCACTGCACGCAACTATGGCTACACCTTC.

In DNA, the CDR3 is TGTGCCACCAGTGATGCGTCGGGACATGAGGTGCGAGAGACCCAGTACTTC. The encoded protein is CATSDASGHEVRETQYF. V gene TRBV24-1 combines with J gene TRBJ2-5, with D possibly being TRBD1 (6 bases). The germline CDR1 and CDR2 sequences are KGHDR and SFDVKD. V was pared by 3 bases and J by 4 bases, with 20 bases between. The CDR3 has 17 residues.

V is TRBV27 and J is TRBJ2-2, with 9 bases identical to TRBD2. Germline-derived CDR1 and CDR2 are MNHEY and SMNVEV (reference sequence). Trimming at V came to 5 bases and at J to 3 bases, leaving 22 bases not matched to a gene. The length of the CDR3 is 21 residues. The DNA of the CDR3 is TGTGCCAGCAGTCCCAGGGGAGGACTAGCGTCCTGGAGGGGCGACACCGGGGAGCTGTTTTTT. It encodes CASSPRGGLASWRGDTGELFF.